These 19 T cell receptor beta chains share one sample of origin, sequenced in a study of cytomegalovirus exposure and HLA in healthy donors. Generated by immunoSEQ multiplex PCR, the TCRdb table keeps only in-frame clones and is missing some. Of about 150,000 clones in the sample, approximately 86% are singletons; the top ten hold 20% to 25%. Sequenced input: PBMCs. The receptors originated from a man younger than 30 in good health and CMV-seropositive.

The sample holds a few counts of this clone. The CDR3 is CASSWDRGLEAFF. DNA of the CDR3: TGTGCCAGCAGTTGGGACAGGGGCCTCGAAGCTTTCTTT. The V and J genes are TRBV6-6 and TRBJ1-1, with 10 bases lining up with TRBD1. CDR3 length equals 13 residues. V was clipped by 4 bases and J by 8 bases; unmatched bases: 4. Germline V gene sequence: CDR1 MNHNY, CDR2 SVGAGI (reference sequence).

CDR3 sequence: CASSQEVRGRYEQYF. The CDR3 DNA sequence: TGCGCCAGCAGCCAAGAGGTTAGGGGTCGGTACGAGCAGTACTTC. J is TRBJ2-7 and V is TRBV4-3, with TRBD1 as a possible D gene (5 bases). The germline V and J ends were trimmed by 0 bases and 4 bases, with 13 bases remaining between them. Germline CDR1 and CDR2: LGHNA and YSLEER. The CDR3 consists of 15 residues.

This chain joins TRBV7-2 and TRBJ2-5; TRBD1 is a possible D gene (5 bases). The end of the DNA is better explained by TRBJ2-7, so the J call may be wrong. Germline V gene sequence: CDR1 SGHTA, CDR2 FQGNSA. The CDR3 totals 12 residues. The CDR3 nucleotides are TGTGCCAGCAGCTTCCTAGGGGTCGAGCAGTACTTC. Translated, it gives CASSFLGVEQYF.

The chain links TRBV4-3 to TRBJ1-2; perhaps TRBD1 as D (5 bases). The CDR3 length is 16 residues. Trimming removed 0 bases at V and 2 bases at J, with 13 bases between. Germline lookup yields CDR1 LGHNA and CDR2 YSLEER. CDR3 protein: CASSQDLGRSNYGYTF. The CDR3 DNA reads TGCGCCAGCAGCCAAGATCTGGGGCGGAGCAACTATGGCTACACCTTC.

This chain connects TRBV25-1 to TRBJ1-6; D may be TRBD1 (5 bases). V was cut by 1 base and J by 3 bases, with 13 bases left in between. Germline V gene data show CDR1 as MGHDK and CDR2 as SYGVNS. The CDR3 consists of 17 residues. CDR3 in amino acids: CASSEWGLSGYNSPLHF. CDR3 nucleotides: TGTGCCAGCAGTGAATGGGGCCTGTCAGGCTATAATTCACCCCTCCACTTT.

CDR3 amino acids: CASSPGDRNEKLFF. In DNA form, the CDR3 reads TGTGCCAGCAGCCCAGGGGACAGAAATGAAAAACTGTTTTTT. V and J are TRBV6-1 and TRBJ1-4, with 7 bases fitting TRBD1. From germline, CDR1 is MNHNS and CDR2 SASEGT. The CDR3 has 14 amino acids. After removal of 6 bases from V and 5 bases from J, the junction contained 6 bases not matched to a gene.

This chain joins TRBV27 and TRBJ2-1; a weak D match, TRBD2 (5 bases). This CDR3 comprises 15 residues. The V end was cut by 6 bases, the J end by 0 bases, with 12 bases between. Germline CDR1 and CDR2: MNHEY and SMNVEV (reference sequence). CDR3 in DNA: TGTGCCAGCAGCCCAAGCGACTACTCCTACAATGAGCAGTTCTTC. Translating it yields CASSPSDYSYNEQFF.

V and J are TRBV4-3 and TRBJ1-5; D unclear. This CDR3 is 15 amino acids long. V lost 2 bases and J lost 1, with 9 bases in between. Germline V gives CDR1 LGHNA, CDR2 YSLEER. The CDR3 DNA reads as TGCGCCAGCAGCCAACGGACGGGAAGCAATCAGCCCCAGCATTTT. Translated, it gives CASSQRTGSNQPQHF.

This rearrangement joins TRBV7-2 to TRBJ2-5; 10 bases are shared with TRBD2. The germline V gene has CDR1 SGHTA and CDR2 FQGNSA. Trimming cost V 8 bases and J 5 bases; bases outside gene matches: 5. The CDR3 sequence is 13 residues long. The CDR3 DNA follows: TGTGCCAGCCAAGCGGGGGGGATTGAGACCCAGTACTTC. This encodes CASQAGGIETQYF.

The CDR3 DNA sequence: TGTGCCAGTGCGACAGGGAATAGCAATCAGCCCCAGCATTTT. It yields the protein CASATGNSNQPQHF. The rearrangement uses TRBV6-1 and TRBJ1-5, with 7 bases lining up with TRBD1. With 9 bases clipped from V and 0 bases from J, the junction kept 5 bases outside the gene matches. Germline CDR1 MNHNS, CDR2 SASEGT. The CDR3 consists of 14 residues.

This sequence joins TRBV4-2 and TRBJ2-5, with 14 bases lining up with TRBD2. The CDR3 has 15 residues. Germline lookup yields CDR1 LGHNA and CDR2 YNFKEQ. V lost 1 base, J lost 5 bases, and 0 bases stayed unmatched. The CDR3 region is CASSQGTSGGETQYF. DNA of the CDR3: TGTGCCAGCAGCCAAGGGACTAGCGGGGGGGAGACCCAGTACTTC.

CDR3 residues: CSASEETQYF. CDR3 nucleotide sequence: TGCAGTGCTAGCGAAGAGACCCAGTACTTC. This chain joins TRBV20-1 and TRBJ2-5; no clear D gene. The V end was cut by 3 bases, the J end by 3 bases, with 2 bases between. Germline V gene sequence: CDR1 DFQATT, CDR2 SNEGSKA (reference sequence). This CDR3 has 10 residues.

A single count supports this clone. The chain uses TRBV7-9 and TRBJ2-1; TRBD2 is a possible D gene (6 bases). Germline CDR1 reads SEHNR; CDR2 reads FQNEAQ (reference sequence). Trimming took off 8 bases at V and 0 bases at J, with 11 bases between the two ends. The CDR3 is 14 amino acids. In DNA, the CDR3 is TGTGCCAGCCAGCCCGGGAGCTCCTACAATGAGCAGTTCTTC. Its protein is CASQPGSSYNEQFF.

The V and J genes are TRBV11-2 and TRBJ2-1; TRBD2 matches 9 bases. Looked up from germline, CDR1 is SGHAT and CDR2 is FQNNGV. V lost 3 bases, J lost 5 bases, and 8 bases stayed unmatched. This CDR3 comprises 16 residues. CDR3 in amino acids: CASSLPLAGWHNEQFF. DNA of the CDR3: TGTGCCAGCAGCTTGCCTCTAGCGGGGTGGCACAATGAGCAGTTCTTC.

The CDR3, as DNA: TGTGCCAGCAGTTTAATAGGACAGGGTTCCTACGAGCAGTACTTC. Translated: CASSLIGQGSYEQYF. The chain uses TRBV27 and TRBJ2-7, with 8 bases lining up with TRBD1. V lost 2 bases and J lost 1; bases outside the gene matches: 4. Germline-derived CDR1 and CDR2 are MNHEY and SMNVEV (reference sequence). The CDR3 has 15 residues.

This chain uses TRBV19 with TRBJ2-1; a weak D match, TRBD2 (7 bases). Germline V gene sequence: CDR1 LNHDA, CDR2 SQIVND (reference sequence). V was trimmed by 1 base and J by 5 bases, leaving 12 bases between them. The length of the CDR3 is 15 residues. CDR3 in amino acids: CASSIVPGGHNEQFF. The CDR3 nucleotides are TGTGCCAGTAGTATAGTTCCGGGGGGCCACAATGAGCAGTTCTTC.

CDR3 DNA: TGTGCCAGCAGTGTTTTAACCGGGACGAACACCGGGGAGCTGTTTTTT. It codes for CASSVLTGTNTGELFF. The rearrangement links TRBV2 to TRBJ2-2; D is possibly TRBD2 (5 bases). Trimming removed 4 bases from V and 0 bases from J, with 12 bases in between. This CDR3 comprises 16 residues. Germline lookup yields CDR1 SNHLY and CDR2 FYNNEI.

The CDR3 region is CASSSRREGSLGEEQFF. The CDR3 bases are TGTGCCAGCTCTTCCAGGCGGGAGGGCTCCCTCGGTGAAGAGCAGTTCTTC. This chain joins TRBV18 and TRBJ2-1, with 9 bases fitting TRBD2. After removal of 6 bases from V and 10 bases from J, the junction contained 19 bases not matched to a gene. The CDR3 has 17 residues. Germline CDR1 KGHSH, CDR2 LQKENI. Full variable domain (remainder filled in from reference TRBV18 and TRBJ2-1): NAGVMQNPRHLVRRRGQEARLRCSPMKGHSHVYWYRQLPEEGLKFMVYLQKENIIDESGMPKERFSAEFPKEGPSILRIQQVVRGDSAAYFCASSSRREGSLGEEQFFGPGTRLTVL.

This CDR3 is CASSQWQGKEAFF. The CDR3 coding sequence is TGTGCCAGCAGTCAGTGGCAGGGGAAGGAAGCTTTCTTT. This chain connects TRBV6-5 to TRBJ1-1, with D possibly being TRBD1 (6 bases). The CDR3 sequence is 13 residues long. In germline, CDR1 is MNHEY, CDR2 SVGAGI. V lost 5 bases and J lost 8, with 15 bases in between.